Described below is a single TCR beta chain sequence and its context. The target of this receptor is not known. No per-base quality is available; no much larger clone lies one base away. In the paper's terms, the treatment or condition label means: in vitro stimulation with specific CMV peptide epitopes to enrich CMV-specific T cells. The record originates from a study of T cell repertoires in cytomegalovirus infection (dated by TCRdb to 2018 to 2020). Study-level background: Alongside well-studied HLA-B-restricted epitopes, the peptide stimulations were aimed at recently identified HLA-C-restricted CMV epitopes, whose presentation resists viral immunomodulation. Donor HLA type was relevant to the analysis, because carriage of CMV infection together with the matching HLA type was indicated by public TCR beta signatures.

Sequencing was carried out with an Illumina HiSeq 1500. The public reads were reanalyzed by TCRdb: fastp trimming at Q25, MiXCR alignment, in-frame beta chains only. All rows with the same CDR3 protein become a single entry with the most common DNA and genes. In this sample the table shows 900,000 to 950,000 distinct CDR3 sequences, around 29% of which occur a single time. The top ten clonotypes cover over 12% of the sample. V ends up 6 bases short and J 3 bases short, with an unmatched junction base count of 10. The CDR1 and CDR2 encoded by the germline V gene are MDHEN and SYDVKM. The CDR3 covers 16 residues, taking in both the cysteine and the phenylalanine. The retained sequence is limited to the CDR3, 48 bases, with the frame set at the first base. The investigation overall reported the following: The ex vivo response was dominated by HLA-C-restricted CMV-specific TCR beta clonotypes, and the single most frequent clonotype in two of eight donors was supplied by these HLA-C-restricted clonotypes. In both this cohort and an independent roughly 350-donor cohort, the cumulative frequency of public TCR beta family members distinguished carriers of CMV infection plus the relevant HLA type.

The clonotype was recovered from a human donor in good health (CMV status not recorded). Some clones in this sample may be carry-over from other donors' samples. Here the sequenced sample was cultured CD8+ T cells from PBMCs, taken from culture after CMV antigen stimulation. The chain is encoded by TRBV28 joined to TRBJ1-4; the central 7 bases match TRBD1. The nucleotide sequence reads TGTGCCAGCAGCACAAACCCGGACAGGTCTAATGAAAAACTGTTTTTT. Protein translation: CASSTNPDRSNEKLFF.